Below, 5 T cell receptor beta chains from the same sample are listed, as sequenced in a study of low-dose radiotherapy and immunotherapy resistance in tumors. Documented time point: after trial treatment. Treatment given: LDRT plus nivolumab, ipilimumab, low-dose cyclophosphamide and aspirin (RACIN trial). The authors amplified TCRs for 20 PCR cycles with a constant-region primer and a V-primer adapter. TCRdb re-called the reads through MiXCR, storing one row per CDR3 protein. The table lists some 52,000 distinct CDR3 sequences, around 34% of them singletons, with roughly 8.2% in the top ten. Sequencing was performed on PBMCs, taken after low-dose radiotherapy plus immunotherapy. Receptors originate from a male donor with rectosigmoid adenocarcinoma.

There are many counts of this clonotype. J is TRBJ2-1 and V is TRBV10-3; D is unresolved. The CDR3 is 11 amino acids. From germline, CDR1 is ENHRY and CDR2 SYGVKD. V lost 2 bases and J lost 9, with 5 bases in between. The CDR3 DNA reads as TGTGCCATCAGTGAGACGACTGAGCAGTTCTTC. Its translation is CAISETTEQFF.

This chain connects TRBV29-1 to TRBJ2-5; no definite D call. V was clipped by 0 bases and J by 6 bases, with 11 bases between them. The CDR3 sequence is 13 residues long. CDR1 is SQVTM, CDR2 ANQGSEA, per germline. The CDR3 is CSVEDRVRKTQYF. The CDR3, as DNA: TGCAGCGTTGAAGATCGGGTTAGGAAGACCCAGTACTTC.

To note about this clonotype: This likely stems from a read error, as it lies one base from a far larger clone. The chain couples TRBV12-3 or TRBV12-4 to TRBJ2-1; no firm D call. The CDR3 is made up of 13 amino acids. Deletions cut 2 bases from V and 10 bases from J, with 12 bases between. The CDR3 sequence is CASSLRSGYEQFF. CDR3 sequence (DNA): TGTGCCAGCAGTTTACGGTCCGGGTACGAGCAGTTCTTC.

This clonotype occurred many times. DNA of the CDR3: TGTGCCAGCGGGTTCCTTTATGGCTACACCTTC. Its protein product is CASGFLYGYTF. The chain links TRBV28 to TRBJ1-2; no reliable D call. V was cut by 8 bases and J by 5 bases, with 9 bases left in between. This CDR3 is 11 amino acids long. Germline CDR1 is MDHEN and CDR2 is SYDVKM.

The chain links TRBV5-4 to TRBJ2-1; D remains ambiguous. The CDR3 spans 13 residues. Germline CDR1 and CDR2: SGHNT and YYREEE (reference sequence). Deletions cut 2 bases from V and 2 bases from J, with 5 bases between. CDR3 protein: CASSFGPYNEQFF. CDR3 nucleotides: TGTGCCAGCAGCTTCGGACCCTACAATGAGCAGTTCTTC.